This record looks at one T cell receptor (beta chain) sequence and its context. CD45RO-negative, CCR7-selected cells formed the naive CD8 fraction, which excluded terminally differentiated effector memory CD45RA+ cells. This record comes from a study of shared clonotypes between healthy human individuals. Trimming removed 6 bases at V and 5 bases at J, with 13 bases between. This CDR3 spans 13 amino acids. Germline V gives CDR1 MDHEN, CDR2 SYDVKM. Assay: immunoSEQ multiplex PCR; the TCRdb copy retains only in-frame clones and omits some. Among under 1 million clones, 96% were seen once, and the ten largest hold roughly 0.23%.

The sequenced sample was naive CD8+ T cells sorted from blood. The chain combines TRBV28 with TRBJ2-5; D call uncertain. The receptor was isolated from a man under 40 in good health. CDR3 sequence: CASRPPGPETQYF. The CDR3 DNA reads as TGTGCCAGCAGGCCCCCGGGCCCCGAGACCCAGTACTTC.